This TCR beta chain came from a study of sequential checkpoint blockade in melanoma. Study details: Randomization was 1:1 between first-line nivolumab→ipilimumab and ipilimumab→nivolumab. Maintenance nivolumab came after either treatment sequence.

This CDR3 has 17 residues. The V segment lost 4 bases and the J segment 4 bases; nucleotides outside the gene matches: 13. Germline assignment: CDR1 SGHTA and CDR2 FQGNSA. The table came from immunoSEQ multiplex PCR; TCRdb's copy has only in-frame clones and leaves some out. The repertoire consists of 25,000 to 35,000 clones, with 70% to 90% occurring once and the leading ten covering around 15%. The treatment here: randomized to nivolumab then ipilimumab (arm A) or the reverse (arm B). PBMC sorting kept live CD3+CD8+ cells without CD19 or CD56. This chain joins TRBV7-2 and TRBJ2-1; 7 nucleotides line up with TRBD2. The sequenced sample was CD8+ T cells sorted from blood (inferred from file names), obtained from a patient given nivolumab and ipilimumab in sequence. The TCR comes from a human donor with melanoma. This CDR3 reads CASSSKGSSGLYNEQFF. The CDR3 nucleotides read TGTGCCAGCAGCTCCAAGGGGTCTAGCGGCCTTTACAATGAGCAGTTCTTC.